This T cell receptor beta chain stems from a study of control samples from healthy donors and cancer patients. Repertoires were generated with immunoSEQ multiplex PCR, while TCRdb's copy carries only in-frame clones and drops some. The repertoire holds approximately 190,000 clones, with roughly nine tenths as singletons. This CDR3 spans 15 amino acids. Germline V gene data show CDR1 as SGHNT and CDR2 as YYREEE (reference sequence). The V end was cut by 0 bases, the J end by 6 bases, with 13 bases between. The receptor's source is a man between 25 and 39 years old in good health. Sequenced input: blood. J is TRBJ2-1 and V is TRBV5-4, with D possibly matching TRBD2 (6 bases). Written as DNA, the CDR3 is TGTGCCAGCAGCTTGGGGGGGGTAGCCGGCAATGAGCAGTTCTTC. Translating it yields CASSLGGVAGNEQFF.